These T cell receptor beta chains were read from a single sample in a study of blood T cell repertoires in COVID-19. The method was immunoSEQ multiplex PCR; TCRdb's version includes in-frame clones alone and lacks a portion of them. This sample has 350,000 to 550,000 clones, with around 87% found just once. Input material: PBMCs or T cells enriched from blood (not recorded which). The receptors were sampled from a man aged 25 to 40 who had recovered from COVID-19. CDR3s leave out the opening cysteine and the closing phenylalanine or tryptophan. A D gene is named only where the DNA matches it firmly. Clone size appears in some rows only: once, few, many, or a class for an expanded clone.

j_gene: TRBJ2-1; abundance: few; d_gene: TRBD2; len: 13; v_gene: TRBV7-2; CDR3aa: ASSLLAGGRNEQF
j_gene: TRBJ1-5; abundance: few; d_gene: -; len: 10; v_gene: TRBV7-3; CDR3aa: ASSLPGQPQH
j_gene: TRBJ2-1; abundance: -; d_gene: TRBD1; len: 14; v_gene: TRBV28; CDR3aa: ASSWVDRVSYNEQF
j_gene: TRBJ2-3; abundance: -; d_gene: -; len: 12; v_gene: TRBV6-5; CDR3aa: ASSYSDRGYTQY
j_gene: TRBJ1-6; abundance: once; d_gene: TRBD1; len: 12; v_gene: TRBV6-5; CDR3aa: ASSADRQDSPLH
j_gene: TRBJ2-7; abundance: -; d_gene: TRBD2; len: 12; v_gene: TRBV27; CDR3aa: ASRILAGGYEQY
j_gene: TRBJ2-1; abundance: -; d_gene: TRBD2; len: 14; v_gene: TRBV5-1; CDR3aa: ASSLLGTRSYNEQF
j_gene: TRBJ2-1; abundance: once; d_gene: TRBD2; len: 11; v_gene: TRBV12-5; CDR3aa: ASGLGPGLEQF
j_gene: TRBJ1-3; abundance: -; d_gene: -; len: 12; v_gene: TRBV19; CDR3aa: ASSRQSSGNTIY
j_gene: TRBJ1-6; abundance: -; d_gene: -; len: 10; v_gene: TRBV7-8; CDR3aa: ASSAQLSPLH
j_gene: TRBJ1-4; abundance: -; d_gene: -; len: 13; v_gene: TRBV4-1; CDR3aa: ASSQGLGFGEKLF
j_gene: TRBJ2-1; abundance: -; d_gene: -; len: 12; v_gene: TRBV24-1; CDR3aa: ATSPRDLYNEQF
j_gene: TRBJ1-3; abundance: -; d_gene: -; len: 15; v_gene: TRBV18; CDR3aa: ASSPRGSEDSGNTIY
j_gene: TRBJ2-3; abundance: -; d_gene: TRBD2; len: 14; v_gene: TRBV10-3; CDR3aa: AISASLAGLTDTQY
j_gene: TRBJ1-1; abundance: -; d_gene: -; len: 15; v_gene: TRBV7-9; CDR3aa: ASSLIGQGMMNTEAF
j_gene: TRBJ2-7; abundance: once; d_gene: -; len: 13; v_gene: TRBV27; CDR3aa: ASSMRTAISYEQY
j_gene: TRBJ2-1; abundance: -; d_gene: -; len: 12; v_gene: TRBV25-1; CDR3aa: ASSELARTHEQF
j_gene: TRBJ2-6; abundance: -; d_gene: TRBD1; len: 16; v_gene: TRBV28; CDR3aa: ASSTTGTGPSGANVLT
j_gene: TRBJ1-2; abundance: -; d_gene: -; len: 10; v_gene: TRBV5-4; CDR3aa: ASSLDSYGYT
j_gene: TRBJ1-2; abundance: -; d_gene: TRBD1; len: 14; v_gene: TRBV12-5; CDR3aa: ASGLPSTGVFYGYT
j_gene: TRBJ2-5; abundance: once; d_gene: TRBD1; len: 14; v_gene: TRBV6-5; CDR3aa: ASSYGGQGVRETQY
j_gene: TRBJ2-7; abundance: -; d_gene: TRBD2; len: 14; v_gene: TRBV14; CDR3aa: ASSQVVGGTRNEQY
j_gene: TRBJ1-5; abundance: -; d_gene: -; len: 12; v_gene: TRBV28; CDR3aa: ASSLYRGAQPQH
j_gene: TRBJ2-3; abundance: -; d_gene: TRBD2; len: 15; v_gene: TRBV7-9; CDR3aa: ASSFPLTSVGADTQY
j_gene: TRBJ1-1; abundance: -; d_gene: -; len: 12; v_gene: TRBV7-8; CDR3aa: ASSSTSGNTEAF
j_gene: TRBJ1-4; abundance: -; d_gene: -; len: 11; v_gene: TRBV12-3/TRBV12-4; CDR3aa: ASSLIGGGKLF
j_gene: TRBJ2-7; abundance: -; d_gene: -; len: 13; v_gene: TRBV7-2; CDR3aa: ASSLLQGLSGEQY